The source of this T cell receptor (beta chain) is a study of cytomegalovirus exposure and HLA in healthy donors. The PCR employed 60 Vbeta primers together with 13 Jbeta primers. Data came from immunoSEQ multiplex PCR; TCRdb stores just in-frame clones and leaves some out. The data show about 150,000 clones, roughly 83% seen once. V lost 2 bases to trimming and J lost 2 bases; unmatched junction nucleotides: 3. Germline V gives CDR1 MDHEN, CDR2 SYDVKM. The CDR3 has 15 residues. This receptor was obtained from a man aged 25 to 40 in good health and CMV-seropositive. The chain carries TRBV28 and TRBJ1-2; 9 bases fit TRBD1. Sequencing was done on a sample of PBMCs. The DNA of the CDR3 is TGTGCCAGCAGTTTAGTGGGACAGGGCAACTATGGCTACACCTTC. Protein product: CASSLVGQGNYGYTF.